This section outlines one TCR beta chain sequence together with its context. This sample stems from a study of blood T cell repertoires in COVID-19. In the study overall: COVID-19 samples, acute and convalescent, were from the United States, Italy and Spain.

In the study's own analysis: The authors estimated nucleated cell counts from reference gene primer amplification. Assay: immunoSEQ multiplex PCR; the TCRdb copy retains only in-frame clones and omits some. V and J calls and clone size are those listed in that table; D and trimming were worked out from the DNA. The sample contains around 250,000 clones, around 84% of which appear only once. Material for sequencing was peripheral blood. This receptor was obtained from a woman between 40 and 55 years old who had recovered from COVID-19.

CDR3 residues: CASSQGLREQYF. Here the CDR3 DNA reads TGTGCCAGCAGCCAGGGACTGCGCGAGCAGTACTTC. The V gene is TRBV27, the J gene TRBJ2-7; D may be TRBD2 (6 bases). The V end lost 6 bases, the J end lost 6 bases, and 12 bases lay between the germline ends. The CDR3 has 12 amino acids. CDR1 is MNHEY, CDR2 SMNVEV, per germline (reference sequence).